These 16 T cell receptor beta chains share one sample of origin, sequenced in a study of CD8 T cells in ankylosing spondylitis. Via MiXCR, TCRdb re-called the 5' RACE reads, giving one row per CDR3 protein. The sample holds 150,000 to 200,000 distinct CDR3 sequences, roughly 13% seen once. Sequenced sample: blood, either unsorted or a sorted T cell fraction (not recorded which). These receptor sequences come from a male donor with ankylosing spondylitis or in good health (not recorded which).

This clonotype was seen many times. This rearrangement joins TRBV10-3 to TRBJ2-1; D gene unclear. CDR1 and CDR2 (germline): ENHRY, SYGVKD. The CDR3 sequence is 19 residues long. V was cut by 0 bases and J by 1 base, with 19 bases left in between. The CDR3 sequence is CAISESETWDRPSYNEQFF. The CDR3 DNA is TGTGCCATCAGTGAGTCGGAGACTTGGGATCGCCCGTCCTACAATGAGCAGTTCTTC.

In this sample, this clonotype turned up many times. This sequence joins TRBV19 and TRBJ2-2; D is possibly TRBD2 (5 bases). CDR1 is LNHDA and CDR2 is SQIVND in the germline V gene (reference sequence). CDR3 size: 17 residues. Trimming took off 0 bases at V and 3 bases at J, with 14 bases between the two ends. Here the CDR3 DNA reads TGTGCCAGTAGTATAGAAGAGTTAGAGCGGCACACCGGGGAGCTGTTTTTT. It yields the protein CASSIEELERHTGELFF.

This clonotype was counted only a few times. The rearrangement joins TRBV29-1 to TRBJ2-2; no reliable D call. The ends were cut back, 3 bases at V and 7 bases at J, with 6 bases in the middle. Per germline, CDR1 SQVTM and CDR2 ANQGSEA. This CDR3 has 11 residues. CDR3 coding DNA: TGCAGCGTTGATCATAACGGGGAGCTGTTTTTT. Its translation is CSVDHNGELFF.

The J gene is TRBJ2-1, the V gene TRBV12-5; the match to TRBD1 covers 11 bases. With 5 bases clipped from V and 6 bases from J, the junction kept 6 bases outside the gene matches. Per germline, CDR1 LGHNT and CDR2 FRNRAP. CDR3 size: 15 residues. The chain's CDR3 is CASGLGTGGLNEQFF. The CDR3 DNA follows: TGTGCTAGTGGTCTTGGGACAGGGGGACTCAATGAGCAGTTCTTC.

CDR3 sequence reads: CASSQDRVWSTDTQYF. The CDR3 region has the DNA TGTGCCAGCAGCCAAGACAGAGTGTGGAGCACAGATACGCAGTATTTT. The chain employs TRBV9 and TRBJ2-3; D perhaps matches TRBD1 (5 bases). Looked up from germline, CDR1 is SGDLS and CDR2 is YYNGEE. V lost 4 bases and J 0 bases, leaving 15 bases between the germline ends. This CDR3 region has 16 residues.

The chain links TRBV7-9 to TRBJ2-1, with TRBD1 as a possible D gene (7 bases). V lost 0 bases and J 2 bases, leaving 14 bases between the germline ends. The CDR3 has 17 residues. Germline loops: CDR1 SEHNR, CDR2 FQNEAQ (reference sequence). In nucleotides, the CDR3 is TGTGCCAGCAGCTTAGCAGGGGGCGCGGGGCCCTACAATGAGCAGTTCTTC. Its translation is CASSLAGGAGPYNEQFF. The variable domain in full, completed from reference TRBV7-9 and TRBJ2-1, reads DTGVSQNPRHKITKRGQNVTFRCDPISEHNRLYWYRQTLGQGPEFLTYFQNEAQLEKSRLLSDRFSAERPKGSFSTLEIQRTEQGDSAMYLCASSLAGGAGPYNEQFFGPGTRLTVL.

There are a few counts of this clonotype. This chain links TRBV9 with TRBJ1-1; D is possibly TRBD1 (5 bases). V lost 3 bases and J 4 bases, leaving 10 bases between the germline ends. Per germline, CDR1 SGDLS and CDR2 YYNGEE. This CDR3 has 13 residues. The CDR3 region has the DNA TGTGCCAGCAGCGGAGGAGACAGCACTGAAGCTTTCTTT. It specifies CASSGGDSTEAFF.

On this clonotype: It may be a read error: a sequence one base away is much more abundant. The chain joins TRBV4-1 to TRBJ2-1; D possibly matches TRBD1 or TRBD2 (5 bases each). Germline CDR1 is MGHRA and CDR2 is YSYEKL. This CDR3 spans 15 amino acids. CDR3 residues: CASSQGQSDYNERFF. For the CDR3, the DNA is TGCGCCAGCAGCCAGGGGCAGAGCGACTACAATGAGCGGTTCTTC.

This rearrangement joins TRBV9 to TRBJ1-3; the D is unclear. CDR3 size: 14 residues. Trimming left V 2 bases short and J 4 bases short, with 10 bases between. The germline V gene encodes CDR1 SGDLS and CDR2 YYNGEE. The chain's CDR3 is CASSVQGSGNTIYF. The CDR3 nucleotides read TGTGCCAGCAGCGTGCAAGGGTCCGGAAACACCATATATTTT.

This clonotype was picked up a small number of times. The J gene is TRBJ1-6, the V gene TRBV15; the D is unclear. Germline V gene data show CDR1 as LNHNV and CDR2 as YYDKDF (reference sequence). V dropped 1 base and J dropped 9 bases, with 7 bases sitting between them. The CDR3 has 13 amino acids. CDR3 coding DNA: TGTGCCACCAGCAGAGTCGATAGTTCACCCCTCCACTTT. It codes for CATSRVDSSPLHF.

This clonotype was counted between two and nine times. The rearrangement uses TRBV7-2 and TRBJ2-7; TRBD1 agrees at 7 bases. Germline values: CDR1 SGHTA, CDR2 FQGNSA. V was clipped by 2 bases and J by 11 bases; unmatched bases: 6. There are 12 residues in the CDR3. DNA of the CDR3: TGTGCCAGCAGCTTATCCGGGACAGCCGAGTACTTC. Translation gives CASSLSGTAEYF.

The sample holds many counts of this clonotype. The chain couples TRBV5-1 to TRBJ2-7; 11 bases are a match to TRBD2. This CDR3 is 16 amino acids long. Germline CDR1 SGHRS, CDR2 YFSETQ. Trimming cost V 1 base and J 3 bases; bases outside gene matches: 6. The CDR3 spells CASSLTLAGGFYEQYF. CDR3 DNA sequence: TGCGCCAGCAGCTTGACCTTAGCGGGAGGGTTCTACGAGCAGTACTTC.

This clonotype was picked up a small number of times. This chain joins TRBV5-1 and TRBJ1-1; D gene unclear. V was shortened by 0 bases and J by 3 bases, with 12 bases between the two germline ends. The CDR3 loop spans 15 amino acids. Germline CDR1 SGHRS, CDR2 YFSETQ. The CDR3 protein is CASSLAPLGDTEAFF. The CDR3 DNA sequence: TGCGCCAGCAGCTTGGCCCCCCTCGGGGACACTGAAGCTTTCTTT.

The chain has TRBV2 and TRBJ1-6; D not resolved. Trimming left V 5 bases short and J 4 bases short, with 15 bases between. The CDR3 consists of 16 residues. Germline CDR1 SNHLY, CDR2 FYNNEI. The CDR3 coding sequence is TGTGCCAGCAGTCGACACTCGGACCATTATAATTCACCCCTCCACTTT. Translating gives CASSRHSDHYNSPLHF.

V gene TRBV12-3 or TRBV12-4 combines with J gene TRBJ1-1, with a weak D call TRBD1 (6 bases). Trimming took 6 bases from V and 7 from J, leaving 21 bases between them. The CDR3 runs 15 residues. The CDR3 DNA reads TGTGCCAGCAGCCCCTTTGGGGGGGGCGCCGATGAAGCTTTCTTT. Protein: CASSPFGGGADEAFF.

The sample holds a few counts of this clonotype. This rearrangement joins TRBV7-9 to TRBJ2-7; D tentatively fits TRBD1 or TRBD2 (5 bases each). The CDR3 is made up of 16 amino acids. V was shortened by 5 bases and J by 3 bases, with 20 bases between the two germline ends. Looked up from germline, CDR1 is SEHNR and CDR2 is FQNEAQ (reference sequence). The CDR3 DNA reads TGTGCCAGCAGCCCCAACCCCGGGACGGTTTACTACGAGCAGTACTTC. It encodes CASSPNPGTVYYEQYF.